This TCR beta chain was sequenced during a study of T-cell memory formation after mild COVID-19 (dated by TCRdb to about 2021). Looking at the study overall: TCR sequence clusters from the two donors were largely donor specific. In a couple of donors, T-cell clones that expanded and contracted after mild COVID-19 were followed by sequencing TCRalpha and TCRbeta repertoires longitudinally. The cohort comprised two young, previously healthy adult volunteers, one female and one male. Study-wide findings and limitations: Only two mild cases were covered by the study, and larger cohorts that include severe cases with pre-infection samples were considered necessary. Clones contracting from day 15 to 85 had balanced CD4/CD8 phenotypes, while a second wave expanding from day 15 to 37 was biased towards CD4+. Contracting CD4+ clones appeared mostly in the CM and EM memory subsets, whereas CD8+ clones were enriched in EMRA. Some responding clones were found in pre-infection memory, which suggests that pre-existing cross-reactive memory T cells took part in the SARS-CoV-2 response. Whether the second-wave clones peaking on day 37 were SARS-CoV-2 specific was not confirmed.

The CDR1 and CDR2 encoded by the germline V gene are SGHTA and FQGNSA. The CDR3 holds 14 amino acids from the cysteine to the phenylalanine. The only DNA kept is the CDR3, 42 bases in frame from the first base. V drops 1 base and J drops 6 bases, leaving 12 bases in between. PBMCs were isolated by Ficoll-Paque density gradient centrifugation. There are a few counts of this clonotype. Its target antigen remains unknown. It has no much larger one-base neighbor in the sample; base qualities were not kept. Sequencing relied on an Illumina NovaSeq 6000. TCRalpha and TCRbeta cDNA libraries were constructed by 5'RACE with constant-segment primers, with sample barcodes and unique molecular identifiers being introduced. Trizol reagent was used to extract RNA from every sample. Amplification of the libraries took two PCR steps, and the second step added a second sample barcode plus Illumina TruSeq adapters. Sequencing of the libraries was done on an Illumina NovaSeq, producing 2 x 150 bp paired-end reads. As for the authors' bioinformatics: The reads were demultiplexed and collapsed into UMI-guided consensus sequences using migec v1.2.7. With mixcr v2.1.11, UMI consensuses were aligned to TRA and TRB V and J templates and assembled into clonotypes. A clonotype was counted as expanded or contracted only when both edgeR and NoisET called the clonotype significant, with the noise models trained on biological replicates. For edgeR calls, a false discovery rate-adjusted p below 0.01 and a log2 fold-change threshold of 1 were applied. As an exploratory analysis of dynamics, max-normalized trajectories of the 1000 most abundant clonotypes were examined with PCA combined with hierarchical clustering. The CD4 or CD8 phenotype of responding clones was assigned using the separately sequenced CD4+ and CD8+ repertoires. TCRdb itself trimmed the public reads at Q25 with fastp, ran MiXCR and retained productive beta chains. Each CDR3 protein gets just one entry, which takes the most common genes and DNA from the rows behind it. It is TCRdb's table, rather than the study itself, that gives the V and J calls and clone size. The sample contains 350,000 or so distinct CDR3 sequences, about 21% of them found a single time. Roughly an eighth of the sample is in the top ten clones.

The sequence was collected from an adult woman who had mild COVID-19 (a few samples of this study predate the infection). The sample titles of this study are shuffled in the database, so cell type and time point are left out; the donor was told from shared clones. The chain links TRBV7-2 with TRBJ1-1, with the D gene not clear enough to name. Material for sequencing was PBMCs or a T cell subset sorted from them (not recorded which). The nucleotide sequence reads TGTGCCAGCAGCTTAGTGGTAGGGAGTCCTGAAGCTTTCTTT. Protein translation: CASSLVVGSPEAFF.